This T cell receptor beta chain originates from a study of early stage breast cancer tumors. Findings of the study overall: Most shared enriched TCRB sequences were commonly generated ones. Blood repertoires resembled normal breast more than tumor.

The protocol was immunoSEQ multiplex PCR, while the TCRdb copy is restricted to in-frame clones and leaves out a portion. Seen here are 8,000 to 9,500 clones, 77% observed once, and the top ten hold roughly 8.5%. This normal breast sample came from a site 2-4 cm away from the tumor. Points on this clone: Its target is unknown.

In germline, CDR1 is SGHVS, CDR2 FQNEAQ. The V gene end was trimmed by 5 bases and the J gene end by 3 bases; junction bases not matched to a gene: 12. The length of the CDR3 is 17 residues. The rearrangement joins TRBV7-8 to TRBJ2-7; the match to TRBD1 covers 11 bases. The source of this sequence is a person aged 55 to 70 with breast cancer. Source material: normal breast tissue next to the tumor. CDR3: CASSPGQGATLGYEQYF. The CDR3 DNA reads as TGTGCCAGCAGCCCCGGACAGGGGGCCACTTTGGGCTACGAGCAGTACTTC.